This TCR beta chain was identified during a study of blood T cell repertoires in COVID-19. The overall study: Material from acute and convalescent COVID-19 was sourced from the United States, Italy and Spain.

Participant ages covered 18 to 89 years across around 25 US areas. Membership in each cohort depended on participant-reported clinical history. This CDR3 is 14 amino acids long. Germline CDR1 is LGHNA and CDR2 is YSLEER. Germline trimming cut 3 bases from V and 7 bases from J; bases unmatched to any gene: 0. Sequencing used immunoSEQ multiplex PCR; TCRdb keeps in-frame clones, though not all of them. This table holds about 150,000 clones, about nine tenths found once. The chain uses TRBV4-3 and TRBJ2-1, with TRBD2 matching 13 bases. Sample: PBMCs or T cells enriched from blood (not recorded which). This sequence was found in a woman aged 40-49 years who had been exposed to COVID-19. The CDR3 spells CASSQGLAGNEQFF. The CDR3 nucleotides are TGCGCCAGCAGCCAGGGACTAGCGGGGAATGAGCAGTTCTTC.